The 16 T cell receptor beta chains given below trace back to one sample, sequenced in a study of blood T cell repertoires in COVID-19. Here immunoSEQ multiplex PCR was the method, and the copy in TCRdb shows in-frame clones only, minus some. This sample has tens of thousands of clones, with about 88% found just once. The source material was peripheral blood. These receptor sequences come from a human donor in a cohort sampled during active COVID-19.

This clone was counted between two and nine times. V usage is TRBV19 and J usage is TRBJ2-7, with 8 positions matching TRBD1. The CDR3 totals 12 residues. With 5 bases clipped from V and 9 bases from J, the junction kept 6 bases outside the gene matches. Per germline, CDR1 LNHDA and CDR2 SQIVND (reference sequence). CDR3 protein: CASSGTGHGQYF. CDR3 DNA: TGTGCCAGTAGTGGGACAGGACACGGGCAGTACTTC.

DNA of the CDR3: TGTGCCAGCAGTTCAATAAACAAGAAAGAGACCCAGTACTTC. Its translation: CASSSINKKETQYF. The rearrangement uses TRBV27 and TRBJ2-5, with D unresolved. The CDR3 runs to 14 residues. V was clipped by 4 bases and J by 3 bases, with 12 bases between them. Germline V CDR1 and CDR2: MNHEY, SMNVEV (reference sequence).

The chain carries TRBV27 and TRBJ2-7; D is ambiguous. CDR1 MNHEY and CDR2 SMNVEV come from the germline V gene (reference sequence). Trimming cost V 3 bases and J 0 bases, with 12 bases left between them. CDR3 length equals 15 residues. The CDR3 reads CASSFASASSYEQYF. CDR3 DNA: TGTGCCAGCAGTTTTGCCAGCGCTAGCTCCTACGAGCAGTACTTC.

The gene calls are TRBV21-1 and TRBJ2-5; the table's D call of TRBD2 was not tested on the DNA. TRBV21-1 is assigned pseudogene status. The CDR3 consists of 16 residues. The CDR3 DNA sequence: TGTGCCAGCAGCAACCCTAGCGGGAGTACGGAAGAGACCCAGTACTTC. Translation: CASSNPSGSTEETQYF.

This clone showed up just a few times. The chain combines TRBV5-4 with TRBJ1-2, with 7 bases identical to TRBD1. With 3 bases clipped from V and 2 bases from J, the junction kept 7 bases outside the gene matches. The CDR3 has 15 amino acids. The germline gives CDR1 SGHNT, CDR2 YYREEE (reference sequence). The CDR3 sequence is CASSSTGTENYGYTF. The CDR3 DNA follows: TGTGCCAGCAGCTCAACCGGGACAGAGAACTATGGCTACACCTTC.

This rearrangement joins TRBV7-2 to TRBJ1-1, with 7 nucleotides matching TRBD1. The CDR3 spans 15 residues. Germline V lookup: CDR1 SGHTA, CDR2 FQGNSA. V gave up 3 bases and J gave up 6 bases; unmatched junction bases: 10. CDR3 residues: CASSFDLTGSPEAFF. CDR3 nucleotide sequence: TGTGCCAGCAGCTTCGACCTGACAGGGTCCCCTGAAGCTTTCTTT.

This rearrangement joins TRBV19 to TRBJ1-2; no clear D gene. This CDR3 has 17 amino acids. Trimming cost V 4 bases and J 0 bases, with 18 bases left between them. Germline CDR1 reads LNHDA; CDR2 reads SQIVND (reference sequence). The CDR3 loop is CASSTTLTRRSNYGYTF. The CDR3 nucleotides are TGTGCCAGTAGTACGACCCTGACCAGGCGTTCTAACTATGGCTACACCTTC.

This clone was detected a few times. CDR3 protein: CASSSTTSWEQYF. CDR3 nucleotides: TGTGCCAGCAGCTCGACGACTAGTTGGGAGCAGTACTTC. This chain joins TRBV7-9 and TRBJ2-7; possible D gene TRBD2, 6 bases. The V and J ends lost 4 bases and 7 bases respectively, with 14 bases between them. There are 13 residues in the CDR3. Germline CDR1 is SEHNR and CDR2 is FQNEAQ (reference sequence).

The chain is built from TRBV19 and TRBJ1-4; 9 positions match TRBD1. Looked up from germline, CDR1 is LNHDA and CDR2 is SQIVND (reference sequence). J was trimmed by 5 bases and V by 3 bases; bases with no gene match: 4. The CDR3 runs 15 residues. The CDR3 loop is CASSIPGQGNEKLFF. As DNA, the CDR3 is TGTGCCAGTAGTATCCCGGGACAGGGAAATGAAAAACTGTTTTTT. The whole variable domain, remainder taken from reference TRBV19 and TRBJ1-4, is DGGITQSPKYLFRKEGQNVTLSCEQNLNHDAMYWYRQDPGQGLRLIYYSQIVNDFQKGDIAEGYSVSREKKESFPLTVTSAQKNPTAFYLCASSIPGQGNEKLFFGSGTQLSVL.

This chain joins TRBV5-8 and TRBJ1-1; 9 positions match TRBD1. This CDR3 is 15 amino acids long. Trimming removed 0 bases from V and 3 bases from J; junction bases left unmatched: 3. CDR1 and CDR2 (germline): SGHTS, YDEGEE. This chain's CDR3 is CASSLVRQGDTEAFF. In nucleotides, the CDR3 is TGTGCCAGCAGCTTGGTACGACAGGGGGACACTGAAGCTTTCTTT.

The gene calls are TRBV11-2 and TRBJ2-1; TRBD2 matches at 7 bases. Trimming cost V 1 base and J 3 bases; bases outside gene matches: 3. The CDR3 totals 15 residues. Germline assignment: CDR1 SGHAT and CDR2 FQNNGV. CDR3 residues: CASSLGRGFYNEQFF. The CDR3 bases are TGTGCCAGCAGCTTAGGGCGGGGGTTCTACAATGAGCAGTTCTTC.

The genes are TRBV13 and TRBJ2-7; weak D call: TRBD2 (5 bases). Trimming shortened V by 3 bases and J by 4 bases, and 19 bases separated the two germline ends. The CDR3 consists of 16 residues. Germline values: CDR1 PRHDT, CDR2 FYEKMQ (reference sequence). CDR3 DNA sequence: TGTGCCAGCAGCTTTGCCACTAGTGATTCCCCTTACGAGCAGTACTTC. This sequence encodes CASSFATSDSPYEQYF.

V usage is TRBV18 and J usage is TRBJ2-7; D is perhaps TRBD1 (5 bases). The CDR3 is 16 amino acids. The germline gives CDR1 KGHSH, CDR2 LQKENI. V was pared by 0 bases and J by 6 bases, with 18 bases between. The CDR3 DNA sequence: TGTGCCAGCTCACCACCCAACAGGCTTTCCGTCAGCGAGCAGTACTTC. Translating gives CASSPPNRLSVSEQYF.

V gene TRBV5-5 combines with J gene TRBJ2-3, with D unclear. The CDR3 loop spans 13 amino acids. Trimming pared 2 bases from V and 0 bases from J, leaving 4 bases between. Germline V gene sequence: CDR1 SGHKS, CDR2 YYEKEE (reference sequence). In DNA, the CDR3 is TGTGCCAGCAGCTTTCTGAGCACAGATACGCAGTATTTT. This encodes CASSFLSTDTQYF.

The CDR3 protein is CATSRDRGSGNTIYF. In DNA, the CDR3 is TGTGCCACCAGCAGAGACAGGGGATCTGGAAACACCATATATTTT. This chain connects TRBV15 to TRBJ1-3; D might be TRBD1 (6 bases). The CDR3 has 15 amino acids. Germline V gene sequence: CDR1 LNHNV, CDR2 YYDKDF (reference sequence). Trimming took off 0 bases at V and 1 base at J, with 7 bases between the two ends.

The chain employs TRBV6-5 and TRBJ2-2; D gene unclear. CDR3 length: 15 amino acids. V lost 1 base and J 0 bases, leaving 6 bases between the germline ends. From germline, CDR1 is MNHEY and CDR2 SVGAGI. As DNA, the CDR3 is TGTGCCAGCAGTTACTTCACAACGAACACCGGGGAGCTGTTTTTT. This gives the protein CASSYFTTNTGELFF.